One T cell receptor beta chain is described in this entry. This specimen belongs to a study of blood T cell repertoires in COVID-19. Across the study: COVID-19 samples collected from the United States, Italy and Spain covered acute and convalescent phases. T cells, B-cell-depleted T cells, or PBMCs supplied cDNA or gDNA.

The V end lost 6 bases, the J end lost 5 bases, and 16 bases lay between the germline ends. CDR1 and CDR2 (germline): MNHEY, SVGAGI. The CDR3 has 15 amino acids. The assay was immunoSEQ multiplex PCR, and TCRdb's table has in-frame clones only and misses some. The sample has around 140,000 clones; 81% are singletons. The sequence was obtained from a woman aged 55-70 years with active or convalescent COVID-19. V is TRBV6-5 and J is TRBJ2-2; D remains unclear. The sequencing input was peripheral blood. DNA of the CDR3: TGTGCCAGCAGCGCCTACAGTACCCTTACCGGGGAGCTGTTTTTT. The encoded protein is CASSAYSTLTGELFF.